A selection of T cell receptor beta chains follows, all from one sample in a study of response to subunit inactivated influenza vaccine. Each CDR3 protein gets one entry after TCRdb re-called the RT-PCR reads with MiXCR. The repertoire holds more than 550,000 distinct CDR3 sequences, approximately 11% seen once, with 11% in the top ten. This same sample was also part of a study on T cells expressing NK-cell markers.

This specimen was PBMCs from blood, taken on the day of vaccination. These TCRs come from a man in his forties or fifties who received an inactivated influenza vaccine. Each CDR3 is given without its conserved first and last residue.

V gene,CDR3 protein
TRBV20-1,SAKAGVRFSTYEQY
TRBV5-6,ASSQPSRDRDHEQY
TRBV29-1,SVEASGSSYEQY
TRBV12-3/TRBV12-4,ASSLRTSGELF
TRBV6-5,ASLSGGRANAYSYEQY
TRBV30,AWSVLAGELF
TRBV5-1,ASSIAGTSVGEQF
TRBV7-7,ASSPTSGRTSGELF
TRBV5-1,ASSLAAAGTQY
TRBV12-3/TRBV12-4,ASSLRLAKNIQY
TRBV5-1,ASSHSGTGGLYEQF
TRBV7-2,ASSLMGGANVLT
TRBV12-3/TRBV12-4,ASRGDRRDETQY